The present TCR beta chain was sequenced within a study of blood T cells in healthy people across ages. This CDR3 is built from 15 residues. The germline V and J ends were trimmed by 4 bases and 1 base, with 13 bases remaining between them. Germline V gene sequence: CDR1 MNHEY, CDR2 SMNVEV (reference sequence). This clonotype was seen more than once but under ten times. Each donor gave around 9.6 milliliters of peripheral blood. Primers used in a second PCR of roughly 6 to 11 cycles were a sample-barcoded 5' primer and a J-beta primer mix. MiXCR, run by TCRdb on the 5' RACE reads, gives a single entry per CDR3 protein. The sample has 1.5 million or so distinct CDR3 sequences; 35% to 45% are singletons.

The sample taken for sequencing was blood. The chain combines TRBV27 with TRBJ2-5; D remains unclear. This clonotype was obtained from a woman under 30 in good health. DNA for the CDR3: TGTGCCAGCAGTTCCGCTAACCGATTCCAAGAGACCCAGTACTTC. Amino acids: CASSSANRFQETQYF.